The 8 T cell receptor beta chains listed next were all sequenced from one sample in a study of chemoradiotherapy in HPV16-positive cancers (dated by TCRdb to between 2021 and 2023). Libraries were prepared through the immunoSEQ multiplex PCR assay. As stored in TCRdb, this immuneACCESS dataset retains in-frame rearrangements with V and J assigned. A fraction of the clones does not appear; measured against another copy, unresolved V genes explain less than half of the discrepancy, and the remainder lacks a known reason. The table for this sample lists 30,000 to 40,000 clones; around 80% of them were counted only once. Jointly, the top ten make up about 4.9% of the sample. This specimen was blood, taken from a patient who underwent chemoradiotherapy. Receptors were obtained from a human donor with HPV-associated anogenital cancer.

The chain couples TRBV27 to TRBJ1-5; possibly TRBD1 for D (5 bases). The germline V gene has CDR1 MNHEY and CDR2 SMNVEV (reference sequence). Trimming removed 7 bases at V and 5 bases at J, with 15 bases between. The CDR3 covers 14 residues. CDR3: CASNPRWGDQPQHF. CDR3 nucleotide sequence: TGTGCCAGCAATCCCCGATGGGGCGATCAGCCCCAGCATTTT.

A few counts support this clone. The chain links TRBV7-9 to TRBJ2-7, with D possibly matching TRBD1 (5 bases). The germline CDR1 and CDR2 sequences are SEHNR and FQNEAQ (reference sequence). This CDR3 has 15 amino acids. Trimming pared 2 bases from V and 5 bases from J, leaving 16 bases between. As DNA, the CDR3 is TGTGCCAGCAGCTTAAGAGGCCTACAGGTCGACGAGCAGTACTTC. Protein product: CASSLRGLQVDEQYF.

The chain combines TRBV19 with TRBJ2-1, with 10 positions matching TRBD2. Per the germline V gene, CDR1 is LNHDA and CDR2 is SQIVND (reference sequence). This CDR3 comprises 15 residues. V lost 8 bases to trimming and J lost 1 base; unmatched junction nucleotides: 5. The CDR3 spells CASYQRGGSYNEQFF. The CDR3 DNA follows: TGTGCCAGTTATCAGCGGGGGGGGTCCTACAATGAGCAGTTCTTC.

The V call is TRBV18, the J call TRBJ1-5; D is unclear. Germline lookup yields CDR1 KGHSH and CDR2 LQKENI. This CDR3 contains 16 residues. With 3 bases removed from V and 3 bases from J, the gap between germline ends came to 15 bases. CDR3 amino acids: CASSPHPPGDNQPQHF. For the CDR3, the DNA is TGTGCCAGCTCACCTCACCCGCCGGGTGACAATCAGCCCCAGCATTTT. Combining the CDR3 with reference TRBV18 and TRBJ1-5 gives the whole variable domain NAGVMQNPRHLVRRRGQEARLRCSPMKGHSHVYWYRQLPEEGLKFMVYLQKENIIDESGMPKERFSAEFPKEGPSILRIQQVVRGDSAAYFCASSPHPPGDNQPQHFGDGTRLSIL.

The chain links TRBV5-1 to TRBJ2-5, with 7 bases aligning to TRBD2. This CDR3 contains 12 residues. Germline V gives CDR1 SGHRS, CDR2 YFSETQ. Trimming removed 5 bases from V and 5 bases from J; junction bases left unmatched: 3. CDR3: CASSTSEETQYF. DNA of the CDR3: TGCGCCAGCAGTACTAGCGAGGAGACCCAGTACTTC.

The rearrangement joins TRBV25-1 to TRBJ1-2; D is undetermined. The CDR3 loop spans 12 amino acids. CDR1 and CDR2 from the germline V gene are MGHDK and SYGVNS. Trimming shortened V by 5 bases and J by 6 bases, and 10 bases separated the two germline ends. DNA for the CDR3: TGTGCCAGCAGTTCCCCTTTAGATGGCTACACCTTC. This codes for CASSSPLDGYTF.

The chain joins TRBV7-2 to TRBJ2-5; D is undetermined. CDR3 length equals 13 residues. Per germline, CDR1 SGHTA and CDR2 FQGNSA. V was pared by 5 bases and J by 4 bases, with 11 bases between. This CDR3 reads CASSRGLSETQYF. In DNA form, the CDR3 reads TGTGCCAGCAGCCGTGGATTATCAGAGACCCAGTACTTC.

CDR3 loop: CSAKASYEQYF. CDR3 nucleotide sequence: TGCAGTGCTAAGGCCAGCTACGAGCAGTACTTC. The V call is TRBV20-1, the J call TRBJ2-7; D is ambiguous. The V end was cut by 4 bases, the J end by 3 bases, with 7 bases between. The CDR3 contains 11 residues. Germline V CDR1 and CDR2: DFQATT, SNEGSKA (reference sequence).